This T cell receptor (beta chain) is drawn from a study of blood T cell repertoires in COVID-19. Across the whole study: Donors in the United States, Italy and Spain gave samples during acute or convalescent COVID-19. Nucleic acid was either cDNA or gDNA, and it came from T cells, B-cell-depleted T cells, or PBMCs.

In the original workflow: Amplifying reference gene primers gave estimates of nucleated cell counts. Here immunoSEQ multiplex PCR was the method, and the copy in TCRdb shows in-frame clones only, minus some. V, J and clone size were drawn from that table, and D and trimming were deduced from the DNA. Of roughly 300,000 clones in the sample, 75% to 90% were seen once. The CDR3 loop spans 14 amino acids. The germline V gene encodes CDR1 MRHNA and CDR2 SNTAGT. With 5 bases clipped from V and 2 bases from J, the junction kept 4 bases outside the gene matches. Material for sequencing was peripheral blood. The chain carries TRBV6-4 and TRBJ2-3; 7 nucleotides match TRBD2. The clonotype was recovered from a woman between 40 and 50 years old who had recovered from COVID-19. The CDR3 DNA sequence: TGTGCCAGCAGTTTTAAGCGGGACACAGATACGCAGTATTTT. Translating gives CASSFKRDTDTQYF.